Shown below are 21 T cell receptor beta chains from a single sample sequenced in a study of blood T cell repertoires in COVID-19. Sequencing used immunoSEQ multiplex PCR; TCRdb keeps in-frame clones, though not all of them. The repertoire has approximately 70,000 clones, more than 85% of them found once; the top ten carry around 7%. The source material was peripheral blood. The receptor set was obtained from a man between 35 and 55 years old with COVID-19, enrolled during active disease.

The chain employs TRBV10-1 and TRBJ2-2; D perhaps matches TRBD1 (5 bases). Trimming removed 7 bases at V and 6 bases at J, with 15 bases between. The CDR3 consists of 14 residues. The germline gives CDR1 WNHNN, CDR2 SYGVQD (reference sequence). As DNA, the CDR3 is TGCGCCAGCAACAAAGACAGATCCCCCGGGGAGCTGTTTTTT. It encodes CASNKDRSPGELFF.

This chain joins TRBV2 and TRBJ1-5, with 7 bases matching TRBD1. CDR3 size: 17 residues. Germline V gene sequence: CDR1 SNHLY, CDR2 FYNNEI. V gave up 6 bases and J gave up 5 bases; unmatched junction bases: 16. CDR3 protein: CASRRGNIGQGDQPQHF. The CDR3 nucleotides are TGTGCCAGCAGGAGGGGGAACATTGGTCAGGGGGATCAGCCCCAGCATTTT.

This chain joins TRBV4-1 and TRBJ2-2; 8 bases are a match to TRBD2. J was trimmed by 3 bases and V by 7 bases; bases with no gene match: 4. CDR1 is MGHRA, CDR2 YSYEKL, per germline. The CDR3 length is 14 residues. CDR3 bases: TGCGCCAGCAAAGCGGGGGTGGACACCGGGGAGCTGTTTTTT. This codes for CASKAGVDTGELFF.

This chain joins TRBV11-2 and TRBJ1-2, with D perhaps TRBD1 (5 bases). CDR3 length equals 15 residues. CDR1 is SGHAT, CDR2 FQNNGV, per germline. The V end lost 5 bases, the J end lost 4 bases, and 17 bases lay between the germline ends. CDR3 bases: TGTGCCAGCAGCGCCCGGGACGGAGGGATCTATGGCTACACCTTC. This sequence encodes CASSARDGGIYGYTF.

The rearrangement links TRBV18 to TRBJ2-7; D perhaps matches TRBD1 (5 bases). CDR3 length: 14 amino acids. The ends were cut back, 4 bases at V and 0 bases at J, with 10 bases in the middle. The V gene's germline CDR1 is KGHSH and CDR2 LQKENI. For the CDR3, the DNA is TGTGCCAGCTCACTTCCAGGGATCTCCTACGAGCAGTACTTC. Translated: CASSLPGISYEQYF.

CDR3 in amino acids: CASTPRGGSGTEAFF. The CDR3 nucleotides read TGTGCCAGCACTCCCCGGGGGGGCTCGGGGACTGAAGCTTTCTTT. V and J are TRBV6-5 and TRBJ1-1; TRBD1 is a possible D gene (6 bases). V was shortened by 7 bases and J by 5 bases, with 20 bases between the two germline ends. CDR1 is MNHEY, CDR2 SVGAGI, per germline. This CDR3 region has 15 residues.

The chain joins TRBV5-1 to TRBJ2-1; 8 bases line up with TRBD1. The V gene's germline CDR1 is SGHRS and CDR2 YFSETQ. The CDR3 is 16 amino acids. V shed 4 bases and J 0 bases; nucleotides not matched to a gene: 6. The CDR3 spells CASSDGTGNSYNEQFF. The CDR3 nucleotides read TGCGCCAGCAGCGATGGGACAGGCAACTCCTACAATGAGCAGTTCTTC.

The chain has TRBV5-1 and TRBJ2-1; TRBD2 agrees at 9 bases. Trimming at V came to 0 bases and at J to 2 bases, leaving 9 bases not matched to a gene. The CDR3 runs 18 residues. Germline assignment: CDR1 SGHRS and CDR2 YFSETQ. The CDR3 DNA reads as TGCGCCAGCAGCTTGGTCCAGCGGGGGGCCCCAACCTACAATGAGCAGTTCTTC. Amino acids: CASSLVQRGAPTYNEQFF.

The chain recombines TRBV19 with TRBJ1-1; 7 positions agree with TRBD1. The V gene end was trimmed by 6 bases and the J gene end by 1 base; junction bases not matched to a gene: 5. This CDR3 has 14 amino acids. CDR1 LNHDA and CDR2 SQIVND come from the germline V gene (reference sequence). The chain's CDR3 is CASRRDRTNTEAFF. The CDR3 bases are TGTGCCAGTAGGAGGGACAGAACGAACACTGAAGCTTTCTTT. Filled out from reference TRBV19 and TRBJ1-1, the complete variable domain reads DGGITQSPKYLFRKEGQNVTLSCEQNLNHDAMYWYRQDPGQGLRLIYYSQIVNDFQKGDIAEGYSVSREKKESFPLTVTSAQKNPTAFYLCASRRDRTNTEAFFGQGTRLTVV.

The gene calls are TRBV7-9 and TRBJ1-2, with D maybe TRBD1 (5 bases). Germline CDR1 reads SEHNR; CDR2 reads FQNEAQ (reference sequence). The ends were cut back, 1 base at V and 8 bases at J, with 11 bases in the middle. The CDR3 has 13 residues. Here the CDR3 reads CASSLVGASGYTF. Here the CDR3 DNA reads TGTGCCAGCAGCTTAGTAGGGGCGTCGGGCTACACCTTC.

The V and J genes are TRBV27 and TRBJ2-7; tentatively, D is TRBD2 (5 bases). The CDR3 is 15 residues long. CDR1 MNHEY and CDR2 SMNVEV come from the germline V gene (reference sequence). V was shortened by 0 bases and J by 3 bases, with 12 bases between the two germline ends. CDR3 DNA: TGTGCCAGCAGTTTATCCGGACTTGGAGGCTACGAGCAGTACTTC. It encodes CASSLSGLGGYEQYF.

In this sample, this clone turned up once. The chain uses TRBV5-1 and TRBJ1-1, with TRBD1 identical over 10 bases. The CDR3 covers 16 residues. The J segment lost 4 bases and the V segment lost 2 bases, leaving 8 bases of the junction unmatched. Germline V gene lookup returns CDR1 SGHRS and CDR2 YFSETQ. The CDR3 region has the DNA TGCGCCAGCAGCTTCGGGACAGGGGTGCCCGGCACTGAAGCTTTCTTT. Translated: CASSFGTGVPGTEAFF.

In this sample, this clone turned up a few times. This chain connects TRBV18 to TRBJ2-6; tentatively, D is TRBD1 (5 bases). CDR3 length equals 14 residues. CDR1 and CDR2 from the germline V gene are KGHSH and LQKENI. V dropped 9 bases and J dropped 1 base, with 10 bases sitting between them. The CDR3 DNA is TGTGCCAGTCATCAGGGTTCTGGGGCCAACGTCCTGACTTTC. Protein product: CASHQGSGANVLTF.

V and J are TRBV6-1 and TRBJ2-1, with D maybe TRBD1 (5 bases). Germline CDR1 and CDR2: MNHNS and SASEGT. This CDR3 contains 17 residues. Trimming pared 3 bases from V and 7 bases from J, leaving 22 bases between. The DNA of the CDR3 is TGTGCCAGCAGTGATGGGGCAGCCTCGTTTGGTTTGAATGAGCAGTTCTTC. It codes for CASSDGAASFGLNEQFF.

The rearrangement joins TRBV28 to TRBJ1-5; a weak D match, TRBD1 (6 bases). V lost 7 bases to trimming and J lost 2 bases, with 21 bases between them. This CDR3 contains 17 residues. Germline CDR1 reads MDHEN; CDR2 reads SYDVKM. CDR3 loop: CASIWGRGARGNQPQHF. The CDR3 DNA sequence: TGTGCCAGCATTTGGGGGCGGGGGGCGCGGGGCAATCAGCCCCAGCATTTT.

The CDR3 DNA reads as TGCGCCAGCAGCCTACAGGGGGCCGGGGAAAAACTGTTTTTT. Protein product: CASSLQGAGEKLFF. The chain joins TRBV5-1 to TRBJ1-4; TRBD1 matches 9 bases. The CDR3 is made up of 14 amino acids. With V trimmed by 4 bases and J by 8 bases, 6 bases remained unmatched. Germline V lookup: CDR1 SGHRS, CDR2 YFSETQ.

This sequence joins TRBV6-5 and TRBJ2-3; 11 nucleotides agree with TRBD2. This CDR3 is 15 amino acids long. V gave up 6 bases and J gave up 2 bases; unmatched junction bases: 4. Looked up from germline, CDR1 is MNHEY and CDR2 is SVGAGI. Here the CDR3 DNA reads TGTGCCAGCAGAGATAGCGGGGGGGTCACAGATACGCAGTATTTT. Encoded protein: CASRDSGGVTDTQYF.

This chain uses TRBV7-9 with TRBJ1-5; D perhaps matches TRBD1 (6 bases). The CDR3 covers 15 residues. CDR1 and CDR2 from the germline V gene are SEHNR and FQNEAQ (reference sequence). The V end was cut by 1 base, the J end by 1 base, with 8 bases between. The CDR3 is CASSLEGGSNQPQHF. Written as DNA, the CDR3 is TGTGCCAGCAGCTTAGAGGGGGGGAGCAATCAGCCCCAGCATTTT.

This chain links TRBV24-1 with TRBJ2-1; a possible D gene is TRBD2 (5 bases). The CDR3 extends over 15 amino acids. V lost 3 bases and J lost 4, with 12 bases in between. Germline CDR1 and CDR2: KGHDR and SFDVKD. Here the CDR3 DNA reads TGTGCCACCAGTGATGCTAGCAGCATGTACAATGAGCAGTTCTTC. Residues: CATSDASSMYNEQFF.

The V call is TRBV20-1, the J call TRBJ2-5, with no clear D. The V gene lost 3 bases and the J gene lost 5 bases, with 4 bases spanning the gap. This CDR3 is 10 amino acids long. Germline lookup yields CDR1 DFQATT and CDR2 SNEGSKA (reference sequence). CDR3 nucleotide sequence: TGCAGTGCTAGCGGGGAGACCCAGTACTTC. This encodes CSASGETQYF.

V is TRBV3-1 (or the pseudogene TRBV3-2) and J is TRBJ2-7; D not certain. Germline CDR1 and CDR2: LGHDT and YNNKEL (reference sequence). The CDR3 covers 13 residues. The V end was cut by 2 bases, the J end by 3 bases, with 8 bases between. The CDR3 reads CASSQYSGYEQYF. CDR3 bases: TGTGCCAGCAGCCAATATTCGGGCTACGAGCAGTACTTC.